This TCR beta chain is from a study of identical twins. V lost 1 base, J lost 0 bases, and 9 bases lay in between. Germline lookup yields CDR1 DFQATT and CDR2 SNEGSKA (reference sequence). This CDR3 contains 15 residues. For this clonotype: Its antigen is currently unknown.

Unique molecular identifiers were present on the cDNA, which also gained a universal primer site by template switching. A single record per CDR3 protein comes from TCRdb applying MiXCR to the 5' RACE reads. The sample consists of around 530,000 distinct CDR3 sequences, about 16% of them appearing once. Notes on the study in general: It was cross-sectional statistical analysis, not following the same donors, that the conclusions relied on. The models gave estimates that fell short of the out-of-frame TCR alpha sharing seen in monozygotic twins. Reduced insertions were recorded for abundant cord blood beta clonotypes, with no such pattern in memory repertoires.

These data are also associated with another study on yellow fever vaccine responses in identical twins.

This receptor was obtained from a woman aged 18 to 35 in good health. This sequence joins TRBV20-1 and TRBJ2-2, with TRBD2 as a possible D gene (7 bases). The sample consisted of CD4+ T cells sorted from blood. This CDR3 is CSARAGGTNTGELFF. The DNA of the CDR3 is TGCAGTGCTAGAGCGGGGGGCACGAACACCGGGGAGCTGTTTTTT.